The present entry profiles one T cell receptor (beta chain) with its context. Antigen: not known. This entry belongs to a study of post-analysis software for immune sequencing data. Across the study: Progressive-relapsing, secondary progressive and relapsing-remitting multiple sclerosis were among the disease courses included.

Unique molecular identifiers featured in each of the TCR beta cDNA libraries. Out of 1 to 10 million T cells, roughly 0.5 million cDNA molecules were generated. TCRdb re-derived calls from the PCR reads in MiXCR, one entry per CDR3 protein. The data contain 380,000 or so distinct CDR3 sequences, around a third of them seen just once; the ten biggest clones take up about an eighth. Looked up from germline, CDR1 is SNHLY and CDR2 is FYNNEI. This CDR3 is built from 13 residues. Trimming left V 2 bases short and J 3 bases short, with 7 bases between. Whole-study findings and limits: Versus controls, multiple sclerosis patients showed significantly lower diversity (normalized Chao1). TRBV segments more frequent in patients than in controls numbered about five and included TRBV5-6, TRBV5-1 and TRBV20-1. When the samples were clustered directly with F measure, those that had been prepared in the same batch showed strong co-clustering.

The TCR comes from a girl aged 10-17 years with multiple sclerosis. The J gene is TRBJ2-5, the V gene TRBV2; D unclear. The sample consisted of blood. CDR3 in amino acids: CASSEWFEETQYF. DNA of the CDR3: TGTGCCAGCAGTGAATGGTTTGAAGAGACCCAGTACTTC.